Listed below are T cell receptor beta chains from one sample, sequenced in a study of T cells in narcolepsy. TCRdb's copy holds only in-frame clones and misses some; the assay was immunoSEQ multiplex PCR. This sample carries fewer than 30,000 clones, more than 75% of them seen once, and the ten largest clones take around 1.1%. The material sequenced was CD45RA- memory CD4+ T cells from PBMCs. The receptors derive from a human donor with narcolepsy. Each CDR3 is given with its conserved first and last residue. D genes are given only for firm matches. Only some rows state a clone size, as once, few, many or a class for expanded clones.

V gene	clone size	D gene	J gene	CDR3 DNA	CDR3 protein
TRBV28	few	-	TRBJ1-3	TGTGCCAGCAGTCGAGGGTCTGGAAACACCATATATTTT	CASSRGSGNTIYF
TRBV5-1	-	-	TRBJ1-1	TGCGCCAGCAGCTTGGGAACTCCGAGCATGAACACTGAAGCTTTCTTT	CASSLGTPSMNTEAFF
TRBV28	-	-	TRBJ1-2	TGTGCCAGCAGTTTACGCCAGAACTATGGCTACACCTTC	CASSLRQNYGYTF
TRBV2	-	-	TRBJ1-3	TGTGCCAGCAGTGTAGGACAGAACCGAAACACCATATATTTT	CASSVGQNRNTIYF
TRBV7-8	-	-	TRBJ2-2	TGTGCCAGCAGACTGGGCCGGTCGAACACCGGGGAGCTGTTTTTT	CASRLGRSNTGELFF
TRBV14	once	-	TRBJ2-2	TGTGCCAGCAGCCAAGTACTTTCCACCGGGGAGCTGTTTTTT	CASSQVLSTGELFF
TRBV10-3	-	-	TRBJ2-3	TGTGCCATCAGTGCGCAACTACAGGCAGAGGATACGCAGTATTTT	CAISAQLQAEDTQYF
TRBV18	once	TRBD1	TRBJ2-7	TGTGCCAGCTCACCTGAACTGGACAGGGGTCGGTACTTC	CASSPELDRGRYF
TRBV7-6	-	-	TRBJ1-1	TGTGCCAGCAGGCGTTTGGGTAAGGGGGTGAACACTGAAGCTTTCTTT	CASRRLGKGVNTEAFF
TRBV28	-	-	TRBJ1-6	TGTGCCAGCAGTCGACAGAGTTCACCCCTCCACTTT	CASSRQSSPLHF
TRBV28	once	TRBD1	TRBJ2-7	TGTGCCAGCAGTTTCCGGGACAGGGTGAGCTACGAGCAGTACTTC	CASSFRDRVSYEQYF
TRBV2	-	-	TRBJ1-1	TGTGCCAGCATTATCGAGGGGGGCGGCAACACTGAAGCTTTCTTT	CASIIEGGGNTEAFF
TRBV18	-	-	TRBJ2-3	TGTGCCAGCTCACCACCGGTGGGAGAAGGCACAGATACGCAGTATTTT	CASSPPVGEGTDTQYF
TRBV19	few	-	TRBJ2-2	TGTGCCAGTAGCCACCTTCAGGGACGTGCGAACACCGGGGAGCTGTTTTTT	CASSHLQGRANTGELFF
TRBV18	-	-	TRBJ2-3	TGTGCCAGCTCACCGTCAGGGTTAATGGGCACAGATACGCAGTATTTT	CASSPSGLMGTDTQYF
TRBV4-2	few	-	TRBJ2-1	TGTGCCAGCAGCCAAGATTTCGCACGGGGGCCTCACTCCTACAATGAGCAGTTCTTC	CASSQDFARGPHSYNEQFF
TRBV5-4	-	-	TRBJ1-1	TGTGCCAGCAGCTTGGGAACAGGCCCTGCGAAATTT	CASSLGTGPAKF
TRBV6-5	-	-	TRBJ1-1	TGTGCCAGCAGGACTTTGGACGTGGACACTGAAGCTTTCTTT	CASRTLDVDTEAFF
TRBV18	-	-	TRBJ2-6	TGTGCCAGCTCACCACCTACTGGGGCCAACGTCCTGACTTTC	CASSPPTGANVLTF
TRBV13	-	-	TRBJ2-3	TGTGCCAGCAGCCCTTATGCGGAAGATACGCAGTATTTT	CASSPYAEDTQYF
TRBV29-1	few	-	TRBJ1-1	TGCAGCGTTGTAAGGGCGGACACTGAAGCTTTCTTT	CSVVRADTEAFF
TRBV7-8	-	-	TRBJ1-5	TGTGCCAGCAGCCCGGGACGGATTAGCAATCAGCCCCAGCATTTT	CASSPGRISNQPQHF
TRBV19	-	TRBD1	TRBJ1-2	TGTGCCACCGCAAGCACAGGGGGCGGCAAAGGCTACACCTTC	CATASTGGGKGYTF
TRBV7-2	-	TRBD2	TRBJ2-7	TGTGCCAGCAGCTCGGCGGGGGGCCGATCCTACGAGCAGTACTTC	CASSSAGGRSYEQYF
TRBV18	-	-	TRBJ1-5	TGTGCCAGCTCCTTAGACAGCGGCAATCAGCCCCAGCATTTT	CASSLDSGNQPQHF
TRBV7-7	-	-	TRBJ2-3	TGTGCCAGCAGCCCCCTGACGGGCACAGATACGCAGTATTTT	CASSPLTGTDTQYF
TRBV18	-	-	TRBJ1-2	TGTGCCAGCTCACCGCGCGCGGGGGGCAGGGCGGACTATGGCTACACCTTC	CASSPRAGGRADYGYTF
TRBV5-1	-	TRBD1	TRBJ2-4	TGCGCCAGCAGCTTGGAGGGGACAGGGTACACCATTCAGTACTTC	CASSLEGTGYTIQYF
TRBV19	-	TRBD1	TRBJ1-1	TGTGCCACCAATCGGGGACAGGGTAGAGCTTTCTTT	CATNRGQGRAFF
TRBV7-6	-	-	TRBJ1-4	TGTGCCAGCAGCAGCGGAGGGGGTACTACAGGGGAAAAACTGTTTTTT	CASSSGGGTTGEKLFF
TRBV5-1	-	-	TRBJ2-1	TGCGCCAGCAGCTTGTTTGGTAGGGAAAATGAGCAGTTCTTC	CASSLFGRENEQFF
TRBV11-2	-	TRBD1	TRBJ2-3	TGTGCCAGCAGCTTAGGAGGACAGGGGAAAACGCAGTATTTT	CASSLGGQGKTQYF
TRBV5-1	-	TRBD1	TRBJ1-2	TGCGCCAGCAGCTTGGTCCCCTCGACAGGGGGCCAGGACTATGGCTACACCTTC	CASSLVPSTGGQDYGYTF
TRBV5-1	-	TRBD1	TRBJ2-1	TGCGCCAGCAGCGCCCGGACAGGGGGGGACAATGAGCAGTTCTTC	CASSARTGGDNEQFF
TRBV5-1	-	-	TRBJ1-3	TGCGCCAGCAGCTCCGGGGACTCTGGAAACACCATATATTTT	CASSSGDSGNTIYF
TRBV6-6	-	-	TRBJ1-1	TGTGCCAGCAGTCCCCCGGCTCCTTCCAAAAAAGCTTTCTTT	CASSPPAPSKKAFF
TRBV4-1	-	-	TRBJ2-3	TGCGCCAGCAGCCCTGTAGGGCGAACCCGCGGGGATACGCAGTATTTT	CASSPVGRTRGDTQYF
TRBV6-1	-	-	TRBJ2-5	TGTGCCAGCAGGCGCTTGGAGACCCAGTACTTC	CASRRLETQYF
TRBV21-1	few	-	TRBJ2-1	TGTGCCAGCAGCTTAGGGACTGGGAGAACCTACAATGAGCAGTTCTTC	CASSLGTGRTYNEQFF
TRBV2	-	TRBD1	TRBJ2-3	TGTGCCAGCAGTGCCTCACAGGGGACAGATACGCAGTATTTT	CASSASQGTDTQYF
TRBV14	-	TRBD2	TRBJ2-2	TGTGCCAGCAGTCCGACTAGCGGGGGCGGTCACGGGGAGCTGTTTTTT	CASSPTSGGGHGELFF
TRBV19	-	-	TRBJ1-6	TGTGCCAGTAGTATGCAGGGAGGTTCACCCCTCCACTTT	CASSMQGGSPLHF
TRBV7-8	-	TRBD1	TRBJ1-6	TGTGCCAGCAGCTTAGGGAGTGGACAGGGATTACCCTCACCCCTCCACTTT	CASSLGSGQGLPSPLHF
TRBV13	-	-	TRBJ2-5	TGTGCCAGCTCTGTCGTTCGAGAGACCCAGTACTTC	CASSVVRETQYF
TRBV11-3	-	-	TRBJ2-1	TGTGCCAGCAGCTTAGATTGGCACAATGAGCAGTTCTTC	CASSLDWHNEQFF
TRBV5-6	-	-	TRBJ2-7	TGTGCCACCGGGACTCGGGACAGTCCCTACGAGCAGTACTTC	CATGTRDSPYEQYF
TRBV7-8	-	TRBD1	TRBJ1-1	TGTGCCAGCAGCTGGACAGGCAACATGAACACTGAAGCTTTCTTT	CASSWTGNMNTEAFF
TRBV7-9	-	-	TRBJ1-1	TGTGCCAGCAGCTTAGCCAGATCGAACACTGAAGCTTTCTTT	CASSLARSNTEAFF
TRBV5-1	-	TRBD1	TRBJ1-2	TGCGCCAGCAGCACCAGACAGGGGGCAGGGGGCTACACCTTC	CASSTRQGAGGYTF
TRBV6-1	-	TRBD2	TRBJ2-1	TGTGCCAGCAGTGAAGAGGGACTAGCGGGGGCCAAGCAGTTCTTC	CASSEEGLAGAKQFF
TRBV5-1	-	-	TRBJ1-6	TGCGCCAGCAGCTTGGTTAGGCGTCCTGATTCACCCCTCCACTTT	CASSLVRRPDSPLHF
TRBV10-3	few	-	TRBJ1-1	TGTGCCATCAGTGAGTCGATGTCCGTGAACACTGAAGCTTTCTTT	CAISESMSVNTEAFF